The 9 T cell receptor beta chains given below trace back to one sample, sequenced in a study of spatial heterogeneity in lung cancer. The time point here: sample taken at primary tumor resection. In each case, whole RNA from tumor, nontumor lung or frozen PBMC was sequenced unsorted. MiXCR was run by TCRdb on the 5' RACE reads, yielding one entry per CDR3 protein. The sample includes 60,000 to 80,000 distinct CDR3 sequences, about an eighth seen only once; the top ten take approximately 7.2%. The sample here was PBMCs, taken at surgery. These receptors were taken from a male donor with early-stage non-small cell lung cancer.

This clonotype occurred many times. This chain uses TRBV3-1 with TRBJ1-1; TRBD1 is a possible D gene (6 bases). V was shortened by 0 bases and J by 5 bases, with 13 bases between the two germline ends. There are 15 residues in the CDR3. From germline, CDR1 is LGHDT and CDR2 YNNKEL (reference sequence). The CDR3 reads CASSQDGAGETEAFF. The CDR3 nucleotides read TGTGCCAGCAGCCAAGATGGGGCAGGGGAAACTGAAGCTTTCTTT.

This clonotype was seen more than once but under ten times. The J gene is TRBJ2-2, the V gene TRBV10-3; 16 nucleotides line up with TRBD2. V was clipped by 7 bases and J by 5 bases; unmatched bases: 10. Germline CDR1 reads ENHRY; CDR2 reads SYGVKD. The CDR3 totals 18 residues. CDR3 sequence: CAINPGLAGGPGTGELFF. The CDR3 coding sequence is TGTGCCATCAATCCGGGACTAGCGGGAGGGCCCGGTACCGGGGAGCTGTTTTTT.

In its sample, this clonotype was seen a few times. The gene calls are TRBV6-1 and TRBJ2-7, with D unclear. Per the germline V gene, CDR1 is MNHNS and CDR2 is SASEGT. The CDR3 has 13 amino acids. V was trimmed by 7 bases and J by 0 bases, leaving 10 bases between them. CDR3 DNA: TGTGCCAGCATACTCCCGCGCTCCTACGAGCAGTACTTC. Its protein is CASILPRSYEQYF.

The genes are TRBV11-2 and TRBJ2-5; 7 bases fit TRBD1. CDR3 length: 14 amino acids. J was trimmed by 5 bases and V by 6 bases; bases with no gene match: 9. Looked up from germline, CDR1 is SGHAT and CDR2 is FQNNGV. CDR3: CASSRFQGDETQYF. The CDR3 nucleotides read TGTGCCAGCAGTAGATTTCAGGGGGACGAGACCCAGTACTTC.

In this sample, this clonotype turned up a few times. The rearrangement joins TRBV12-5 to TRBJ1-3; 8 nucleotides match TRBD1. V lost 1 base and J lost 0; bases outside the gene matches: 11. Looked up from germline, CDR1 is LGHNT and CDR2 is FRNRAP. The CDR3 is made up of 19 amino acids. CDR3 protein: CASGLDSGTGSLSGNTIYF. The CDR3 DNA reads TGTGCTAGTGGTTTGGATTCCGGGACAGGCTCCCTCTCTGGAAACACCATATATTTT.

The chain recombines TRBV24-1 with TRBJ2-5; D gene uncertain. The CDR3 has 12 residues. V lost 2 bases and J 4 bases, leaving 4 bases between the germline ends. Per the germline V gene, CDR1 is KGHDR and CDR2 is SFDVKD. CDR3 DNA: TGTGCCACCAGTGATTCTTCAGAGACCCAGTACTTC. Encoded protein: CATSDSSETQYF.

The chain couples TRBV20-1 to TRBJ2-5; maybe TRBD1 (6 bases). CDR1 and CDR2 (germline): DFQATT, SNEGSKA (reference sequence). V lost 6 bases and J lost 3, with 14 bases in between. There are 13 residues in the CDR3. The CDR3: CSAYRQVKETQYF. The CDR3, as DNA: TGCAGTGCATACCGACAGGTGAAAGAGACCCAGTACTTC.

V usage is TRBV30 and J usage is TRBJ1-1; TRBD1 agrees at 7 bases. With 4 bases clipped from V and 3 bases from J, the junction kept 2 bases outside the gene matches. Germline V CDR1 and CDR2: GTSNPN, SVGIG (reference sequence). The CDR3 has 12 residues. This chain's CDR3 is CAWIDRDTEAFF. CDR3 nucleotides: TGTGCCTGGATAGACAGGGACACTGAAGCTTTCTTT.

V usage is TRBV6-5 and J usage is TRBJ1-5, with 10 bases identical to TRBD1. Germline V CDR1 and CDR2: MNHEY, SVGAGI. This CDR3 contains 14 residues. V was clipped by 6 bases and J by 5 bases; unmatched bases: 4. The CDR3 loop reads CASSLTGGHQPQHF. The CDR3 DNA is TGTGCCAGCAGCTTGACAGGGGGCCATCAGCCCCAGCATTTT.